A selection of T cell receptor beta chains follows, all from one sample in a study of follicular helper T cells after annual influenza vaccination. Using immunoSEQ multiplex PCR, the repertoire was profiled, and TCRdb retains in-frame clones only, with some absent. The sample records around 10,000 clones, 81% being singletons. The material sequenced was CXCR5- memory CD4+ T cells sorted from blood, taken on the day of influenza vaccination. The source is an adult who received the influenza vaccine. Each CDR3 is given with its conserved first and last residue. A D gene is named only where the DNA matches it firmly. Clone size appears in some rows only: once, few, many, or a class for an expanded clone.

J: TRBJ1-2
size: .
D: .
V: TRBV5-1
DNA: TGCGCCAGCAGCTCGGAAGTTTACAGGGAGGGGGATGGCTACACCTTC
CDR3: CASSSEVYREGDGYTF

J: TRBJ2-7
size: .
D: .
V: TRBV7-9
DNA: TGTGCCAGCAGCTTAGGGAACGGGGACCTCTACGAGCAGTACTTC
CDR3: CASSLGNGDLYEQYF

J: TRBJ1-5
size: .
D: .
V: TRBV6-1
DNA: TGTGCCAGCAGTGAAGCGCTGGCGGCGGTCCACAATCAGCCCCAGCATTTT
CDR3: CASSEALAAVHNQPQHF

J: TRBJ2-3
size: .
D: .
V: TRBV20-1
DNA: TGCAGTGCTAGAGACGGCGGGACACCGTATTTT
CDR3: CSARDGGTPYF

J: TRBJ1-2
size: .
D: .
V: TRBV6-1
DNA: TGTGCCAGCTCCCCGACCGGGGCTGGCTATGGCTACACCTTC
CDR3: CASSPTGAGYGYTF

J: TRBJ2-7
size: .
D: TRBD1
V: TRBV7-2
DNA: TGTGCCAGCAGCCCGTTGCGGACAGGAGGTCCCGAGCAGTACTTC
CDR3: CASSPLRTGGPEQYF

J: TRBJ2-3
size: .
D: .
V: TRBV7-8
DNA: TGTGCCAGCAGCTTAATGAGCGCTAGCACAGATACGCAGTATTTT
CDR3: CASSLMSASTDTQYF

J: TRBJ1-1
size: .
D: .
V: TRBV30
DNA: TGTGCCTGGAACAGGGCCGGCACTGAAGCTTTCTTT
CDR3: CAWNRAGTEAFF

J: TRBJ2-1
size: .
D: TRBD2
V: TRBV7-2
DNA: TGTGCCAGCAGCTTAGCGAGGGGACTACCGGTGAGGGAGCAGTTCTTC
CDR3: CASSLARGLPVREQFF

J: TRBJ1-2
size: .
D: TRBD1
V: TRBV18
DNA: TGTGCCAGCTCACCACTTGTCGGACAGGGGGTTAACTATGGCTACACCTTC
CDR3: CASSPLVGQGVNYGYTF

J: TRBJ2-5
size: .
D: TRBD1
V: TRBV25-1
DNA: TGTGCCAGCAGTACCGCGAGGTCCACAGGGGGCGAGACCCAGTACTTC
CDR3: CASSTARSTGGETQYF

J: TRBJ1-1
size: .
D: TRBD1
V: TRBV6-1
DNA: TGTGCCAGCAGTGAACACAGGGGGACTGAAGCTTTCTTT
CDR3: CASSEHRGTEAFF

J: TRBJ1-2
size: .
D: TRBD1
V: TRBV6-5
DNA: TGTGCCAGCAGACCCGGACAGGGGCGCTATGGCTACACCTTC
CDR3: CASRPGQGRYGYTF

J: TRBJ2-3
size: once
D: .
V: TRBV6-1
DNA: TGTGCCAGCAGTGTATCGAACGCCGGGGCTACAGATACGCAGTATTTT
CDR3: CASSVSNAGATDTQYF

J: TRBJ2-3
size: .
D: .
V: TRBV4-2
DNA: TGTGCCAGCAGCCAAGGGGCAGGGGTGGGAGATACGCAGTATTTT
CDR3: CASSQGAGVGDTQYF

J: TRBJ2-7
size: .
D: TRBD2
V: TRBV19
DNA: TGTGCCAGTAGTCTTTACGGACTAGCGGGGGCATACGAGCAGTACTTC
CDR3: CASSLYGLAGAYEQYF

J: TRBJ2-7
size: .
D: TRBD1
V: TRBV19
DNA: TGTGCCAGTAGTGTGGGGGACAGGGGCTCCGAGCAGTACTTC
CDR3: CASSVGDRGSEQYF

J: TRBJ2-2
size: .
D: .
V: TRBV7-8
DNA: TGTGCCAGCAGCGTTAGCGGAGGGGGGACCGGGGAGCTGTTTTTT
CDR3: CASSVSGGGTGELFF

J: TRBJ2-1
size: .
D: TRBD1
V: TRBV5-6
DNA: TGTGCCAGCAATCGAGCGGGGACAGGGGACTACAATGAGCAGTTCTTC
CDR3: CASNRAGTGDYNEQFF

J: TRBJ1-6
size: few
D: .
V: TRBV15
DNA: TGTGCCACCAGCAGGGGGGGGCTTGATTCACCCCTCCACTTT
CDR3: CATSRGGLDSPLHF

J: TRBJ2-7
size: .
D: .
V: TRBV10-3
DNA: TGTGCCATCAGAGCTACACAGGGAAGGGGCGAGCAGTACTTC
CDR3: CAIRATQGRGEQYF